Given below is one T cell receptor beta chain in context. This clone's antigen is unknown. Base qualities are not recorded, but no much larger clone differs from it by a single base. The data belong to a study of cytomegalovirus exposure and HLA in healthy donors (dated by TCRdb to about 2017). As for the study more broadly: An earlier analysis of roughly 610 of the donors reported 276 Gb of sequence data and around 110 million unique TCR beta sequences obtained from about 179 million T cells. Approximately 300 gigabases of sequencing data and about 92 million unique TCR sequences made up an early release that covered several hundred HLA-typed donors. The genetic ancestry cluster associated with self-reported Caucasian donors included about four fifths of the roughly 390 genotyped donors. The study aimed to test whether signatures of past pathogen exposure could be identified by cataloging public T cell receptors. The study profiled the T cell repertoires of more than 500 subjects by immunosequencing and related them to cytomegalovirus serostatus. Besides the first cohort of 500 to 700 subjects, a separate validation cohort made up of 120 different subjects was used. To predict cytomegalovirus infection status, the study combined high-throughput TCR immunosequencing, statistical association of individual TCRs with disease status, and machine learning. A later analysis re-analyzed previously published TCR beta repertoires from hundreds of donors and added high-resolution HLA genotyping to study TCR occurrence patterns. The later analysis used no new phenotypic data to find candidate immune exposures, relying instead on TCR beta sequences and their occurrence across donors. To decide whether each TCR beta V gene segment behaved as functional or pseudogenic, an earlier analysis of several hundred of the donors relied on high-throughput TCR beta sequencing. Donor age, sex, ethnicity and CMV serostatus were compiled alongside the repertoire data. Genome-wide SNP genotypes for about three fifths of the 666 donors were used in a later genetic analysis, which treated that subset as a discovery cohort. Every repertoire in the discovery cohort had been generated on one and the same sequencing platform. Class I and class II HLA loci were covered by the typing at four-digit resolution. The number of typed donors differed by locus: about 620-630 for A, B, C, DRB1 and DQB1; approximately 530 for DQA1; some 590 for DPA1; and around 450 for DPB1. Because of strong linkage in the cohort, 5 or 6 DR-DQ haplotypes were treated as single units for association and clustering. Among under 450 genotyped donors of the cohort, an average of about 240,000 unique TCR beta nucleotide sequences were sequenced per donor, around 18% of them non-productive. The study at large found these results: In this cohort, only TCR beta chains were sequenced, and detectable features were limited by the absence of alpha or paired-chain data. In a later genetic analysis, a missense DCLRE1C variant was associated with V-gene and J-gene trimming of TCR beta chains, and the association was replicated in an independent cohort. The authors suggested that the approach could potentially be extended to other disease states and immunological phenotypes. Assigning TCR associations to individual alleles was difficult when HLA alleles, especially DR and DQ, strongly co-occurred. Three of the identified cytomegalovirus-associated TCR beta chains were confirmed in vitro to be specific for cytomegalovirus antigens. In the study, 164 TCR beta chains were listed as associated with cytomegalovirus. In an earlier analysis of some 540 of the donors, most TCR beta V segments appeared in productive rearrangements about 87% or about 30% of the time, broadly matching IMGT annotations. A later genetic analysis reported fewer N-insertions in productive TCRs among donors in an Asian-associated ancestry cluster than the roughly 640-donor mean. A cluster of highly shared sequence variants was judged likely to represent a technical artifact of the sequencing pipeline. Most TCR sequences were observed very rarely across donors, whereas some public TCRs were present in many individuals. At a false discovery rate of 0.05, a later analysis linked 16,951 TCR beta sequences to specific HLA alleles. Immune exposure information for the cohort was limited to CMV serostatus. According to a later analysis, most CMV-associated TCR beta chains appeared to be HLA-restricted, and the HLA associations seemed to be driven largely by CMV exposure. The classifier was reported to diagnose cytomegalovirus status with high specificity and sensitivity in both the original and validation cohorts. Presence/absence analyses assumed roughly uniform sequencing depth across donors, an assumption that may not hold. Because some donors lacked HLA typing at each locus, the association tests relied only on the typed subset. Some IMGT-functional V segments, including TRBV6-2 and TRBV6-3, could not be distinguished by the 87-base-pair reads and were therefore excluded. A later analysis found that HLA-associated TCR beta chains were more clonally expanded and had lower generation probabilities than equally common non-associated chains. Correlated functional status among segregating V segments might be attributable to linkage disequilibrium, but an unknown experimental factor could not be ruled out. A further reported finding was that TCR beta sequences accurately predicted the HLA-A and HLA-B alleles for most subjects in the first cohort. The earlier analysis of a few hundred of the donors excluded approximately 15 rarely observed V segments, including chromosome 9 orphons, because counts were too low. In a later analysis, TCR association rates were found to vary across HLA loci, with the most associated TCRs seen for DRB1 alleles and the fewest for HLA-C alleles. A later analysis reported that several top co-occurrence clusters appeared linked to parvovirus B19, influenza, CMV and Epstein-Barr virus.

Libraries were made using the immunoSEQ multiplex PCR assay. For the multiplex PCR, a mixture combining 60 forward primers for TCR Vbeta segments and 13 reverse primers for TCR Jbeta segments was used. The CDR3 region of rearranged TCR beta genes was amplified from genomic DNA by a multiplex PCR assay. Amplified TCR beta libraries were sequenced as 87-base-pair reads on the Illumina HiSeq System. The paper's data handling went like this. A later analysis counted tens of millions of unique TCR beta chains across the 550 to 800 repertoires, and around 12 million of these chains were shared by at least two donors. Raw reads were error-corrected and collapsed into unique sequences by a nearest-neighbor algorithm in which closely related sequences were merged to remove PCR and sequencing errors. CDR3 sequences were aligned to IMGT reference sequences to assign V, D and J gene segments. For a sequence to be retained, a match of at least six nucleotides was required to both a V gene segment and a J gene segment. A rearrangement was called productive if the CDR3 had no stop codons and remained in frame with V and J, and every other rearrangement was called non-productive. CDR3 was defined according to IMGT convention as the region running from the second conserved V-encoded cysteine to the conserved J-encoded phenylalanine. The earlier analysis of a few hundred of the donors excluded any sequence lacking an unambiguous match to a single V gene segment. An earlier analysis of just under 600 of the donors called V segments functional above 56.7% productive rearrangements and segregating when the between-donor standard deviation exceeded 5%. A statistical classification framework was built to diagnose cytomegalovirus status from the catalog of TCR beta chain sequences. In a later analysis, TCR nucleotide sequences were compared against IMGT/GENE-DB human TR gene sequences so that V and J genes could be assigned. In a later analysis, CDR3 sequences and most-parsimonious VDJ recombination scenarios were assigned using the TCRdist pipeline. A later analysis defined each TCR beta chain by its CDR3 amino acid sequence plus V-gene family, and excluded reads lacking a unique V-gene family. In a later analysis, 450 to 600 highly shared, low-generation-probability nucleotide sequences were removed to address suspected cross-contamination and a sequencing artifact. In a later analysis, a clonal expansion index was calculated for each public chain from normalized within-repertoire ranks of inferred template counts. Generation probabilities in a later analysis came from a VDJ recombination model fitted to out-of-frame rearrangements, and those results were checked against IGoR. In a later analysis, hypergeometric tests were used to score TCR-TCR, TCR-HLA and TCR-CMV co-occurrence, with a repertoire-size bias correction applied to TCR pairs. False discovery rates were estimated in a later analysis by permuting HLA or CMV assignments 20 times. In a later analysis, co-occurring TCRs were grouped using DBSCAN, with TCRdist sequence similarity added in when clustering inside HLA-allele-positive subsets. Repertoires with fewer than 30,000 or more than 120,000 public chains were left out of co-occurrence clustering, as were five repertoires with anomalous nucleotide sharing. Not all clones reach the TCRdb copy of this immuneACCESS table, which keeps in-frame sequences only. Checked studies attribute under half of the gap to unresolved V genes and leave the rest unexplained. The DNA gave D and trimming, while V, J and clone size come from that table. The sample table shows some 130,000 clones, and about 74% are seen once. About 2.9% of the sample is taken by the ten largest.

The CDR3 measures 17 amino acids from cysteine to phenylalanine. Here the CDR3 DNA is all that survives: 51 bases in frame from base 1. Per the germline V gene, SGHTS is the CDR1 and YDEGEE is the CDR2. V is pared back by 2 bases and J by 0 bases, with 18 bases lying between the germline termini. The cohort consisted of hundreds of healthy bone marrow donors. At the time of sampling, all cohort members were nominally healthy, though unrecorded immune exposures were likely present. The donor was CMV seronegative and was included in the group of a few hundred seronegative cohort members. Each donor provided a peripheral blood sample, and peripheral blood mononuclear cells were used for TCR beta sequencing. The Qiagen DNeasy Blood Extraction Kit was used to extract genomic DNA from the blood cell samples.

The sequence is built from TRBV5-8 and TRBJ2-7; TRBD2 is a possible D gene, resting on 5 matching bases. This clonotype was sampled from a man in his forties in good health and CMV-seronegative. The specimen sequenced was PBMCs. The DNA reads TGTGCCAGCAGCTTCGGTTTAGTGGACGGACTCTCCTACGAGCAGTACTTC. Translated, it gives CASSFGLVDGLSYEQYF. Reference TRBV5-8 and TRBJ2-7 proteins supply the regions before and after the CDR3; the full variable domain is: EAGVTQSPTHLIKTRGQQATLRCSPISGHTSVYWYQQALGLGLQFLLWYDEGEERNRGNFPPRFSGRQFPNYSSELNVNALELEDSALYLCASSFGLVDGLSYEQYFGPGTRLTVT.